Here is one TCR beta chain with its context. Its target is unknown. Libraries were prepared by immunoSEQ multiplex PCR; TCRdb keeps only in-frame clonotypes and omits some of them. The sample consists of roughly 70,000 clones, approximately 84% of them appearing once. CDR1 and CDR2 (germline): MGHRA, YSYEKL. V shed 0 bases and J shed 4 bases, with 10 bases lying between them. The CDR3 extends over 14 amino acids. The data stem from a study of T cell responses to AZD1222 COVID-19 vaccine. Study-wide background: Second-dose schedules of about 4 or about 12 weeks were combined. Overall study results and limits: White British donors predominated, females outnumbered males, and clonal diversity was possibly underestimated.

V gene TRBV4-1 combines with J gene TRBJ2-7; D gene ambiguous. The sequencing here drew on peripheral blood, taken on day 0 of AZD1222 vaccination. The TCR was taken from an adult in good health. The chain's CDR3 is CASSQEGGPYEQYF. DNA for the CDR3: TGCGCCAGCAGCCAAGAGGGTGGGCCTTACGAGCAGTACTTC.